One sample yielded the 25 T cell receptor beta chains listed below, sequenced in a study of blood T cells in healthy people across ages. A J-beta primer mix and a sample-barcoded 5' primer were used in a second PCR of about 7 to 12 cycles. TCRdb re-derived calls from the 5' RACE reads in MiXCR, one entry per CDR3 protein. Of roughly 800,000 distinct CDR3 sequences detected, 55% to 70% appear once; the ten largest clones hold around 20%. Material: blood. The receptors stem from a man aged 30 to 39 in good health.

The chain uses TRBV6-1 and TRBJ1-1, with 7 bases that match TRBD1. Germline V gives CDR1 MNHNS, CDR2 SASEGT. This CDR3 region has 15 residues. Trimming took 2 bases from V and 1 from J; bases not matched to a gene: 4. The DNA of the CDR3 is TGTGCCAGCAGTGAACCGGACAGGTGGAACACTGAAGCTTTCTTT. Translating it yields CASSEPDRWNTEAFF.

V usage is TRBV29-1 and J usage is TRBJ1-4, with 9 bases matching TRBD1. This CDR3 has 13 residues. Germline values: CDR1 SQVTM, CDR2 ANQGSEA. Unmatched junction bases numbered 2, after V lost 4 bases and J lost 5 bases. CDR3 in amino acids: CSVAGTGNEKLFF. CDR3 coding DNA: TGCAGCGTTGCAGGGACAGGGAATGAAAAACTGTTTTTT.

Comment on this clonotype: A read error may account for a junction end that differs from germline. This chain joins TRBV4-3 and TRBJ2-3; 7 bases are shared with TRBD1. The CDR3 is 14 amino acids. Germline V lookup: CDR1 LGHNA, CDR2 YSLEER. The CDR3 bases are TGCGCCGGCAGCCAAGATCGGGACAGAGATACGCAGTATTTT. Translated: CAGSQDRDRDTQYF.

This clonotype was observed a few times. The J gene is TRBJ2-1, the V gene TRBV20-1; 7 bases map to TRBD1. The V segment lost 5 bases and the J segment 0 bases; nucleotides outside the gene matches: 4. Per the germline V gene, CDR1 is DFQATT and CDR2 is SNEGSKA (reference sequence). This CDR3 is built from 14 residues. CDR3 DNA: TGCAGTGCTCCCCGGACAGGCTCCTACAATGAGCAGTTCTTC. As protein: CSAPRTGSYNEQFF.

The CDR3 region is CASRSTGQPYNEQFF. The CDR3 DNA is TGTGCCAGCAGGTCAACGGGACAACCCTACAATGAGCAGTTCTTC. The V call is TRBV7-9, the J call TRBJ2-1, with D possibly being TRBD1 (6 bases). The CDR3 is 15 residues long. The V end was cut by 6 bases, the J end by 2 bases, with 14 bases between. Germline V gene data show CDR1 as SEHNR and CDR2 as FQNEAQ (reference sequence).

The chain has TRBV6-2 or TRBV6-3 and TRBJ2-1, with D possibly being TRBD2 (5 bases). V lost 6 bases, J lost 6 bases, and 21 bases lay in between. CDR1 and CDR2 (germline): MNHEY, SVGEGT. The CDR3 runs to 16 residues. In DNA, the CDR3 is TGTGCCAGCAGATCACAAGTGGGAGAAATGTTCAATGAGCAGTTCTTC. Translated, it gives CASRSQVGEMFNEQFF.

This clonotype was seen repeatedly, ten times or more. V is TRBV10-3 and J is TRBJ2-7, with a tentative D call TRBD2 (6 bases). V lost 11 bases and J lost 3, with 14 bases in between. In germline, CDR1 is ENHRY, CDR2 SYGVKD. The CDR3 runs to 12 residues. CDR3 amino acids: CAARGGDYEQYF. In DNA form, the CDR3 reads TGTGCCGCGAGAGGCGGGGACTACGAGCAGTACTTC.

This clonotype was counted only a few times. The rearrangement joins TRBV20-1 to TRBJ2-7, with 14 bases aligning to TRBD2. Germline V gene lookup returns CDR1 DFQATT and CDR2 SNEGSKA (reference sequence). Trimming took 2 bases from V and 10 from J; bases not matched to a gene: 16. The CDR3 contains 17 residues. The CDR3 sequence: CSARPDGTSGRGETQYF. DNA for the CDR3: TGCAGTGCTAGACCGGACGGGACTAGCGGGAGAGGGGAGACTCAGTACTTC.

This clonotype occurred a few times. The chain is built from TRBV29-1 and TRBJ1-1; D is undetermined. Trimming shortened V by 3 bases and J by 1 base, and 12 bases separated the two germline ends. The CDR3 sequence is 14 residues long. Germline V gives CDR1 SQVTM, CDR2 ANQGSEA. CDR3 nucleotide sequence: TGCAGCGTTGAGTCCGAACCAGGGAACACTGAAGCTTTCTTT. Translation: CSVESEPGNTEAFF. Full variable domain (missing parts from reference TRBV29-1 and TRBJ1-1): SAVISQKPSRDICQRGTSLTIQCQVDSQVTMMFWYRQQPGQSLTLIATANQGSEATYESGFVIDKFPISRPNLTFSTLTVSNMSPEDSSIYLCSVESEPGNTEAFFGQGTRLTVV.

V is TRBV29-1 and J is TRBJ1-4; possible D gene TRBD1, 6 bases. Trimming shortened V by 6 bases and J by 6 bases, and 14 bases separated the two germline ends. The CDR3 has 13 amino acids. Germline loops: CDR1 SQVTM, CDR2 ANQGSEA. CDR3 in DNA: TGCAGCGTCCATATGGGGGCGGATGAAAAACTGTTTTTT. Residues: CSVHMGADEKLFF.

Ten or more counts support this clonotype. This chain uses TRBV7-9 with TRBJ2-7; 12 bases are a match to TRBD1. J lost 3 bases, V lost 6 bases, and 9 bases had no gene match. This CDR3 region has 16 residues. CDR1 and CDR2 (germline): SEHNR, FQNEAQ (reference sequence). The CDR3 region has the DNA TGTGCCAGCAGACCCTCCGGGACAGGGGGCATCTACGAGCAGTACTTC. Its translation: CASRPSGTGGIYEQYF.

The chain combines TRBV10-3 with TRBJ2-5; D is perhaps TRBD2 (5 bases). The J call may be mistaken, given a closer DNA end match to TRBJ2-7. The CDR3 length is 13 residues. Germline lookup yields CDR1 ENHRY and CDR2 SYGVKD. In nucleotides, the CDR3 is TGTGCCATCAGCCCATCCGGGACCTACGAGCAGTACTTC. Protein sequence: CAISPSGTYEQYF.

This chain connects TRBV5-1 to TRBJ2-6; perhaps TRBD2 as D (5 bases). Germline V gene lookup returns CDR1 SGHRS and CDR2 YFSETQ. There are 16 residues in the CDR3. V lost 1 base, J lost 2 bases, and 10 bases lay in between. The CDR3, as DNA: TGCGCCAGCAGCTTGCCGGGATTGCCTGGGGCCAACGTCCTGACTTTC. Protein product: CASSLPGLPGANVLTF.

The V gene is TRBV12-3 or TRBV12-4, the J gene TRBJ2-1, with D possibly TRBD2 on 5 matching bases. The CDR3 sequence is 14 residues long. The ends were cut back, 10 bases at V and 9 bases at J, with 22 bases in the middle. CDR3 nucleotides: TGTGCCACAGAGGGTAGTCGGGGTCGGAGTGAGCAGTTCTTC. It translates to CATEGSRGRSEQFF.

The chain links TRBV9 to TRBJ1-2; tentatively, D is TRBD1 (6 bases). The CDR3 runs 15 residues. Trimming took off 4 bases at V and 5 bases at J, with 18 bases between the two ends. CDR1 SGDLS and CDR2 YYNGEE come from the germline V gene. CDR3 nucleotides: TGTGCCAGCAGCCTTCGCAGGGGTGGGGAGTATGGCTACACCTTC. Translated, it gives CASSLRRGGEYGYTF.

This clonotype was seen a few times. The chain is built from TRBV29-1 and TRBJ1-2, with 9 bases fitting TRBD1. V lost 6 bases and J lost 4; bases outside the gene matches: 3. The V gene's germline CDR1 is SQVTM and CDR2 ANQGSEA. The CDR3 runs 12 residues. The CDR3 loop is CSVGTGIYGYTF. CDR3 DNA: TGCAGCGTCGGGACAGGGATCTATGGCTACACCTTC.

This clonotype was found a few times. J is TRBJ2-7 and V is TRBV20-1; D remains unclear. Trimming pared 5 bases from V and 1 base from J, leaving 12 bases between. CDR3 length equals 13 residues. Germline V lookup: CDR1 DFQATT, CDR2 SNEGSKA (reference sequence). Here the CDR3 reads CSAGPVPSYEQYF. As DNA, the CDR3 is TGCAGTGCTGGACCAGTACCTTCCTACGAGCAGTACTTC.

V and J are TRBV6-1 and TRBJ1-1; tentative D call: TRBD1 (5 bases). This CDR3 is 14 amino acids long. Germline CDR1 MNHNS, CDR2 SASEGT. Deletions cut 3 bases from V and 3 bases from J, with 11 bases between. The CDR3 loop reads CASSEGQRYTEAFF. The CDR3, as DNA: TGTGCCAGCAGTGAGGGGCAGCGTTACACTGAAGCTTTCTTT.

The chain carries TRBV7-2 and TRBJ1-2; TRBD1 is a possible D gene (5 bases). Germline V lookup: CDR1 SGHTA, CDR2 FQGNSA. Trimming took 2 bases from V and 5 from J, leaving 12 bases between them. CDR3 size: 14 residues. The CDR3 here is CASSLRRQLYGYTF. As DNA, the CDR3 is TGTGCCAGCAGCTTACGCCGACAGCTTTATGGCTACACCTTC.

CDR3 sequence (DNA): TGCAGTGCTAGGACTAGCGGGGAAGACCAAGAGACCCAGTACTTC. It translates to CSARTSGEDQETQYF. The chain recombines TRBV20-1 with TRBJ2-5, with TRBD2 identical over 11 bases. CDR3 size: 15 residues. V was clipped by 3 bases and J by 0 bases; unmatched bases: 3. CDR1 is DFQATT and CDR2 is SNEGSKA in the germline V gene (reference sequence).

The V call is TRBV11-2, the J call TRBJ1-1; D unclear. The CDR3 totals 12 residues. Per germline, CDR1 SGHAT and CDR2 FQNNGV. V lost 0 bases and J 8 bases, leaving 7 bases between the germline ends. CDR3 DNA sequence: TGTGCCAGCAGCTTAGATCATCGAGAAGCTTTCTTT. It specifies CASSLDHREAFF.

The chain combines TRBV20-1 with TRBJ1-6, with 9 bases matching TRBD1. This CDR3 contains 13 residues. Germline V gene sequence: CDR1 DFQATT, CDR2 SNEGSKA (reference sequence). Unmatched junction bases numbered 7, after V lost 5 bases and J lost 11 bases. CDR3 nucleotides: TGCAGTGCTGGGGACAGGGAGGGGGCACCCCTCCACTTT. Its translation: CSAGDREGAPLHF.

This chain joins TRBV20-1 and TRBJ2-1, with 7 bases that match TRBD1. With V trimmed by 6 bases and J by 3 bases, 5 bases remained unmatched. The CDR3 covers 13 residues. Germline assignment: CDR1 DFQATT and CDR2 SNEGSKA (reference sequence). For the CDR3, the DNA is TGCAGTGCCCCCGACAGGGACTACAATGAGCAGTTCTTC. Translation gives CSAPDRDYNEQFF.

The chain is built from TRBV4-2 and TRBJ1-1, with TRBD1 as a possible D gene (5 bases). CDR3 length: 14 residues. The V gene's germline CDR1 is LGHNA and CDR2 YNFKEQ. V shed 4 bases and J shed 3 bases, with 12 bases lying between them. CDR3 coding DNA: TGTGCCAGCAGCCCCGGATGGGGGGACACTGAAGCTTTCTTT. This translates into CASSPGWGDTEAFF.

This clonotype was seen a handful of times. This chain links TRBV12-3 or TRBV12-4 with TRBJ1-1, with a tentative D call TRBD1 (6 bases). V gave up 3 bases and J gave up 0 bases, with 14 bases separating them. This CDR3 is built from 16 residues. The CDR3 nucleotides read TGTGCCAGCAGTTTCAGGGGCACCACCCTGAACACTGAAGCTTTCTTT. Its translation is CASSFRGTTLNTEAFF.